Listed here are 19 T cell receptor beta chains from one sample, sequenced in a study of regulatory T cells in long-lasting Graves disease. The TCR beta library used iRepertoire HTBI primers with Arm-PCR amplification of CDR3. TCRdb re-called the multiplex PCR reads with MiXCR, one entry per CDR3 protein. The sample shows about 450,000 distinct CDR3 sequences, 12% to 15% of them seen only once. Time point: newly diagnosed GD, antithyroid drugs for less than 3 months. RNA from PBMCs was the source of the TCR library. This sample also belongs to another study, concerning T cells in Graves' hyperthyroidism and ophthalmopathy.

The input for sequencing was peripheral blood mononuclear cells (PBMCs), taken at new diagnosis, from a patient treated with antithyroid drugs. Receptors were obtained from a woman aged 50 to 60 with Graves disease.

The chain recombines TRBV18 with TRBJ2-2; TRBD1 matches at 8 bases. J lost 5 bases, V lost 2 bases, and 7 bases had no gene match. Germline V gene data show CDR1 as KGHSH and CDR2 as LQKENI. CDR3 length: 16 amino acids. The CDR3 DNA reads TGTGCCAGCTCACCAGGCGGCAGGGGGCTGACCGGGGAGCTGTTTTTT. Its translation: CASSPGGRGLTGELFF.

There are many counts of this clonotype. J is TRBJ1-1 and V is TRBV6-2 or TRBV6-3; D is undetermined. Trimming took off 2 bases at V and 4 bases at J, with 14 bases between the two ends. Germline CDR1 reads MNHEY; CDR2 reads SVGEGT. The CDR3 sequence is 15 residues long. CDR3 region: CASSYRPTVGTEAFF. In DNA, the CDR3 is TGTGCCAGCAGTTACCGCCCGACTGTAGGCACTGAAGCTTTCTTT.

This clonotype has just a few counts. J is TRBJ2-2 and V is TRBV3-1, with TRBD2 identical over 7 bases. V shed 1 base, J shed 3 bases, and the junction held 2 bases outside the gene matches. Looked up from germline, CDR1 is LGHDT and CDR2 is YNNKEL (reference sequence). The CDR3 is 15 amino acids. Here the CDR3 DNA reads TGTGCCAGCAGCCAAGGGACTAGACACACCGGGGAGCTGTTTTTT. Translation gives CASSQGTRHTGELFF.

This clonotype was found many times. The CDR3 here is CASSPLGAGSSYNEQFF. CDR3 DNA: TGTGCCAGCTCACCACTTGGAGCGGGGAGCTCCTACAATGAGCAGTTCTTC. This chain joins TRBV18 and TRBJ2-1; 7 bases line up with TRBD2. The CDR3 has 17 residues. The germline V gene encodes CDR1 KGHSH and CDR2 LQKENI. V shed 1 base, J shed 0 bases, and the junction held 6 bases outside the gene matches. The full variable domain, its missing parts supplied by reference TRBV18 and TRBJ2-1, is NAGVMQNPRHLVRRRGQEARLRCSPMKGHSHVYWYRQLPEEGLKFMVYLQKENIIDESGMPKERFSAEFPKEGPSILRIQQVVRGDSAAYFCASSPLGAGSSYNEQFFGPGTRLTVL.

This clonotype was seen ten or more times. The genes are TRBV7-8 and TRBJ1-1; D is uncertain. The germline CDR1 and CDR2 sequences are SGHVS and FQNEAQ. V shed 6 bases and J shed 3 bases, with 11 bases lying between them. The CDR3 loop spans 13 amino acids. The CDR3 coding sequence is TGTGCCAGCAGGGCCCAGTGGGACACTGAAGCTTTCTTT. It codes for CASRAQWDTEAFF.

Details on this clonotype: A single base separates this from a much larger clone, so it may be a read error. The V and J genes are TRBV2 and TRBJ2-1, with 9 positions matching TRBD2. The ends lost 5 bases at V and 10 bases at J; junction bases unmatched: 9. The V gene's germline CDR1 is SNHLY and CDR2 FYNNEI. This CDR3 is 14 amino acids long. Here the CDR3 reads CASSILAGTYEQFF. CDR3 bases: TGTGCCAGCAGTATTCTAGCGGGAACCTACGAGCAGTTCTTC. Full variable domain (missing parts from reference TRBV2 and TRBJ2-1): EPEVTQTPSHQVTQMGQEVILRCVPISNHLYFYWYRQILGQKVEFLVSFYNNEISEKSEIFDDQFSVERPDGSNFTLKIRSTKLEDSAMYFCASSILAGTYEQFFGPGTRLTVL.

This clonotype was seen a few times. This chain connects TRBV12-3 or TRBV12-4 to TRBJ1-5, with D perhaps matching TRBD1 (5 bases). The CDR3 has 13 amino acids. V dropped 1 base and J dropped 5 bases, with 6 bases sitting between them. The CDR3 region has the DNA TGTGCCAGCAGTTTAGGGGGACATCAGCCCCAGCATTTT. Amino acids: CASSLGGHQPQHF.

The CDR3 protein is CASLADTAYEQYF. CDR3 sequence (DNA): TGTGCCAGCCTAGCGGATACCGCCTACGAGCAGTACTTC. The V and J genes are TRBV10-3 and TRBJ2-7, with 7 bases lining up with TRBD2. CDR1 is ENHRY, CDR2 SYGVKD, per germline. V lost 10 bases, J lost 2 bases, and 8 bases stayed unmatched. The CDR3 loop spans 13 amino acids.

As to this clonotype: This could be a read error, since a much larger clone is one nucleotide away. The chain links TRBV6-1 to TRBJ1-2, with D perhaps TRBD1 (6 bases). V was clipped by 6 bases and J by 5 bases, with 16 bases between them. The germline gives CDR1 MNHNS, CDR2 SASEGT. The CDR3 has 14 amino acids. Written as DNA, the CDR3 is TGTGCCAGCAGGGACCACAGGGAGACATATGGCTACACCTTC. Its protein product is CASRDHRETYGYTF.

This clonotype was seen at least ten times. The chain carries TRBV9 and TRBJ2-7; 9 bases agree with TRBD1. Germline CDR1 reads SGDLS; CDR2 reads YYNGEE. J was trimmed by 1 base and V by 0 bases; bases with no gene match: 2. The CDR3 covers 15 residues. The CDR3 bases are TGTGCCAGCAGCGTAGGGGGACAGGGTTCCTACGAGCAGTACTTC. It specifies CASSVGGQGSYEQYF. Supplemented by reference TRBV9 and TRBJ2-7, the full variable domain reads DSGVTQTPKHLITATGQRVTLRCSPRSGDLSVYWYQQSLDQGLQFLIQYYNGEERAKGNILERFSAQQFPDLHSELNLSSLELGDSALYFCASSVGGQGSYEQYFGPGTRLTVT.

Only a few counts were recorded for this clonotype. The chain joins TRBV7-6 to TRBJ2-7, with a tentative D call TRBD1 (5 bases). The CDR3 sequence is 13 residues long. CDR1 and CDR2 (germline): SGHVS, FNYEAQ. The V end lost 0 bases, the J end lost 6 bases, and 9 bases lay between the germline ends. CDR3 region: CASSLAGRTEQYF. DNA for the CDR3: TGTGCCAGCAGCTTAGCGGGGCGTACCGAGCAGTACTTC.

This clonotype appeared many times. CDR3 region: CASDLKTGLLSTDTQYF. CDR3 nucleotide sequence: TGTGCCAGCGATTTGAAGACAGGGCTCCTATCCACAGATACGCAGTATTTT. The V call is TRBV2, the J call TRBJ2-3; 7 bases agree with TRBD1. The CDR3 is 17 residues long. Germline-derived CDR1 and CDR2 are SNHLY and FYNNEI. V was pared by 8 bases and J by 2 bases, with 16 bases of the junction left unmatched.

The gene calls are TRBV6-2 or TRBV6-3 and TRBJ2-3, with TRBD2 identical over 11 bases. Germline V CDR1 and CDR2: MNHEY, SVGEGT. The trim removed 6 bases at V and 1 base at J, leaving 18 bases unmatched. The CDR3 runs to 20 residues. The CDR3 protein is CASRPVATGTSGTRTDTQYF. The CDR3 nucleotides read TGTGCCAGCAGGCCAGTGGCTACTGGGACTAGCGGAACCCGCACAGATACGCAGTATTTT.

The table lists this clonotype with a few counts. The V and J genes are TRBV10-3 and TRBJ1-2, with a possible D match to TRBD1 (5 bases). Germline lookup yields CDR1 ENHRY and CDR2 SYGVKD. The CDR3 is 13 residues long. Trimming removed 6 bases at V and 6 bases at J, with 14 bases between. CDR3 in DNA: TGTGCCATCAGCCGAACCGAGACAGATGGCTACACCTTC. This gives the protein CAISRTETDGYTF.

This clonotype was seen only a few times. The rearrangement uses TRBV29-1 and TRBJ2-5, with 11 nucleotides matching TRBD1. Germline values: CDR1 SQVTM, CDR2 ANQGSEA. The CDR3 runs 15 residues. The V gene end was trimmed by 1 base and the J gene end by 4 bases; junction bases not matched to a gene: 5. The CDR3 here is CSVEAADRGRETQYF. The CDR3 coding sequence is TGCAGCGTTGAAGCTGCGGACAGGGGGCGAGAGACCCAGTACTTC. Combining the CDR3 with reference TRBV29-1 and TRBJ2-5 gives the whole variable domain SAVISQKPSRDICQRGTSLTIQCQVDSQVTMMFWYRQQPGQSLTLIATANQGSEATYESGFVIDKFPISRPNLTFSTLTVSNMSPEDSSIYLCSVEAADRGRETQYFGPGTRLLVL.

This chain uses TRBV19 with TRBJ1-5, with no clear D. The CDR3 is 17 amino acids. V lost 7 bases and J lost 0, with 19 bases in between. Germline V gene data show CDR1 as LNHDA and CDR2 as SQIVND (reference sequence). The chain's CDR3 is CASTLRNTLYSNQPQHF. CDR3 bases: TGTGCCAGTACCCTGCGGAACACCCTATATAGCAATCAGCCCCAGCATTTT.

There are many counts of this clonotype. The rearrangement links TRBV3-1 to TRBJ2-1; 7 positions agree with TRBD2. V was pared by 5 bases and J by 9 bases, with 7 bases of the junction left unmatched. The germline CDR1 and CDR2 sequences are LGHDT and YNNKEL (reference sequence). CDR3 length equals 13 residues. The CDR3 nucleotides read TGTGCCAGCAGCACACGGACTAGGGTTGAGCAGTTCTTC. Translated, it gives CASSTRTRVEQFF.

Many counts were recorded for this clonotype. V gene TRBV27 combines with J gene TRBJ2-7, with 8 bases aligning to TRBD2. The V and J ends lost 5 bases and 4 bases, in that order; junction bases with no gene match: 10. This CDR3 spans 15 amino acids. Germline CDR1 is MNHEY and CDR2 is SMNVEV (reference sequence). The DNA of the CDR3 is TGTGCCAGCAGTCCTAGGCCGAGCGGGAGTTACGAGCAGTACTTC. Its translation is CASSPRPSGSYEQYF.

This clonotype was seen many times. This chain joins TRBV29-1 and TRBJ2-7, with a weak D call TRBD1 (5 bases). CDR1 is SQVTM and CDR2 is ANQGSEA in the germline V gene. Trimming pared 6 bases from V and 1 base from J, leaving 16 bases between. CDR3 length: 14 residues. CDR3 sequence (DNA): TGCAGCGTACGACTGACAGAGAGATCCTACGAGCAGTACTTC. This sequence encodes CSVRLTERSYEQYF.